This T cell receptor (beta chain) stems from a study of shared clonotypes between healthy human individuals. This table comes from immunoSEQ multiplex PCR, and its TCRdb copy is limited to in-frame clones, with some not included. The sample has 1,400,000 or so clones; roughly 98.5% are singletons. This receptor was obtained from a man aged 25-40 years in good health. Sequences were obtained from naive CD4+ T cells sorted from blood. Documented subset: CD45RA+ positively selected.

CDR3 amino acids: CASSLIRGTDTQYF. DNA for the CDR3: TGCGCCAGCAGCTTGATTAGGGGCACAGATACGCAGTATTTT. V gene TRBV5-1 combines with J gene TRBJ2-3; D is undetermined. CDR1 and CDR2 from the germline V gene are SGHRS and YFSETQ. V was shortened by 1 base and J by 1 base, with 7 bases between the two germline ends. The CDR3 has 14 amino acids.